A selection of T cell receptor beta chains follows, all from one sample in a study of technical replicates of blood from several donors. Repertoires were generated with immunoSEQ multiplex PCR, while TCRdb's copy carries only in-frame clones and drops some. The data show approximately 89,000 clones, 94% seen once. The source material was T cells isolated from PBMCs. All receptors come from a human donor in good health. CDR3s include the opening cysteine and the closing phenylalanine or tryptophan. Each record gives: V gene, clone size, D gene, J gene, CDR3 protein, CDR3 DNA. A D gene is named only where the DNA matches it firmly. Not all rows give a size; the values are once, few, many and, for expanded clones, a class.

>TRBV7-2|-|-|TRBJ2-1
CASSPVNEQFF
TGTGCCAGCAGCCCAGTGAATGAGCAGTTCTTC
>TRBV5-1|-|TRBD1|TRBJ2-2
CASSLGDRSFTGELFF
TGCGCCAGCAGCTTGGGGGACAGGTCCTTTACCGGGGAGCTGTTTTTT
>TRBV5-4|-|-|TRBJ2-7
CASSLASTQDRYEQYF
TGTGCCAGCAGCTTGGCTTCCACACAGGACCGTTACGAGCAGTACTTC
>TRBV15|-|TRBD1|TRBJ2-7
CATSKSGQVGEQYF
TGTGCCACCAGCAAATCAGGACAGGTGGGCGAGCAGTACTTC
>TRBV4-1|-|TRBD2|TRBJ2-5
CASRSLAGGVKETQYF
TGCGCCAGCAGGTCTTTAGCGGGAGGGGTGAAAGAGACCCAGTACTTC
>TRBV2|once|-|TRBJ2-7
CASRRGLHEQYF
TGTGCCAGCAGGCGGGGGCTACACGAGCAGTACTTC
>TRBV2|-|-|TRBJ1-2
CASRSGAPYYGYTF
TGTGCCAGCAGATCAGGGGCACCATACTATGGCTACACCTTC
>TRBV2|-|TRBD2|TRBJ2-7
CATRRGLAGSEQYF
TGTGCCACCCGTCGGGGACTAGCGGGATCCGAGCAGTACTTC
>TRBV27|-|TRBD1|TRBJ1-2
CASSLGTGGYGYTF
TGTGCCAGCAGTTTAGGGACAGGGGGCTATGGCTACACCTTC
>TRBV19|-|-|TRBJ1-3
CASSIASGSGNTIYF
TGTGCCAGTAGTATAGCAAGCGGATCTGGAAACACCATATATTTT
>TRBV9|-|TRBD1|TRBJ1-1
CASSVTGGNTEAFF
TGTGCCAGCAGCGTTACAGGGGGGAACACTGAAGCTTTCTTT
>TRBV11-3|-|-|TRBJ1-1
CASSFTENTEAFF
TGTGCCAGCAGCTTCACAGAGAACACTGAAGCTTTCTTT
>TRBV27|once|TRBD2|TRBJ2-7
CASKTSGLSSYEQYF
TGTGCCAGCAAGACTAGCGGGTTGAGCTCCTACGAGCAGTACTTC
>TRBV5-1|-|-|TRBJ2-2
CASSPEGSTGELFF
TGCGCCAGCAGCCCGGAGGGATCGACCGGGGAGCTGTTTTTT
>TRBV7-9|-|-|TRBJ1-2
CASSLPSLYGYTF
TGTGCCAGCAGCCTCCCGAGTCTCTATGGCTACACCTTC
>TRBV4-1|-|-|TRBJ2-2
CASSTNTGELFF
TGCGCCAGCAGCACTAACACCGGGGAGCTGTTTTTT
>TRBV6-8|-|TRBD2|TRBJ2-7
CASIKMSGRALSHEQYF
TGTGCCAGCATCAAAATGTCCGGGAGGGCCTTAAGTCACGAGCAGTACTTC
>TRBV2|-|TRBD2|TRBJ2-1
CASSETSGSMYEQFF
TGTGCCAGCAGTGAAACTAGCGGGAGTATGTATGAGCAGTTCTTC
>TRBV4-3|-|-|TRBJ2-2
CASSQGVGELFF
TGCGCCAGCAGCCAAGGCGTTGGGGAGCTGTTTTTT
>TRBV11-2|-|TRBD2|TRBJ2-1
CASGMTSEEQFF
TGTGCCAGCGGAATGACTAGCGAAGAGCAGTTCTTC
>TRBV11-2|-|TRBD1|TRBJ2-7
CASSLLSDRGYYEQYF
TGTGCCAGCAGCTTATTAAGTGACAGGGGTTACTACGAGCAGTACTTC
>TRBV13|-|TRBD2|TRBJ2-3
CASSWGTFRSGRISDTQYF
TGTGCCAGCAGCTGGGGGACATTTCGAAGCGGGAGGATCTCAGATACGCAGTATTTT
>TRBV25-1|-|TRBD2|TRBJ2-1
CASSERREVYNEQFF
TGTGCCAGCAGTGAAAGGCGGGAGGTCTACAATGAGCAGTTCTTC
>TRBV9|-|-|TRBJ1-1
CASSSPAGVNTEAFF
TGTGCCAGCAGCTCCCCGGCAGGTGTGAACACTGAAGCTTTCTTT
>TRBV7-9|-|-|TRBJ2-7
CASSFGQYEQYF
TGTGCCAGCAGCTTCGGACAGTACGAGCAGTACTTC
>TRBV5-1|-|TRBD2|TRBJ2-5
CASSRGGSPQETQYF
TGCGCCAGCAGCCGGGGGGGCTCCCCCCAAGAGACCCAGTACTTC
>TRBV6-6|-|-|TRBJ1-5
CASQVGDSSFQPQHF
TGTGCCAGCCAAGTAGGGGATTCCTCTTTTCAGCCCCAGCATTTT
>TRBV9|-|-|TRBJ2-7
CASSDREFYEQYF
TGTGCCAGCAGCGATAGGGAGTTCTACGAGCAGTACTTC
>TRBV19|-|-|TRBJ2-1
CASRNPAEGLISYNEQFF
TGTGCCAGTAGGAACCCTGCGGAAGGACTCATCTCCTACAATGAGCAGTTCTTC
>TRBV6-5|-|-|TRBJ1-5
CASSSTARNQPQHF
TGTGCCAGCAGTTCGACAGCCCGGAATCAGCCCCAGCATTTT
>TRBV4-1|-|-|TRBJ2-7
CASSQVPSYEQYF
TGCGCCAGCAGCCAAGTCCCTTCCTACGAGCAGTACTTC
>TRBV7-9|-|-|TRBJ2-1
CASSRRQEQFF
TGTGCCAGCAGCCGCCGCCAGGAGCAGTTCTTC
>TRBV7-6|-|TRBD1|TRBJ1-5
CASSQGTANQPQHF
TGTGCCAGCAGCCAAGGGACAGCGAATCAGCCCCAGCATTTT
>TRBV15|-|-|TRBJ1-3
CATGGEAGGNTIYF
TGTGCCACGGGAGGGGAGGCCGGTGGAAACACCATATATTTT
>TRBV11-1|-|-|TRBJ1-1
CASSPGTSSEAFF
TGTGCCAGCAGCCCCGGGACTTCCTCGGAAGCTTTCTTT
>TRBV4-1|-|TRBD2|TRBJ2-1
CASSQSHASGILNEQFF
TGCGCCAGCAGCCAATCCCACGCTAGCGGGATTTTAAATGAGCAGTTCTTC
>TRBV27|-|TRBD1|TRBJ1-5
CASSGQGGKPQHF
TGTGCCAGTTCCGGACAGGGAGGGAAGCCCCAGCATTTT
>TRBV5-6|-|TRBD1|TRBJ2-7
CASSENRDRGYEQYF
TGTGCCAGCAGCGAAAACCGGGACAGGGGGTACGAGCAGTACTTC
>TRBV7-9|once|TRBD1|TRBJ1-1
CASSTGQGVNTEAFF
TGTGCCAGCAGCACAGGACAGGGGGTGAACACTGAAGCTTTCTTT
>TRBV5-1|-|-|TRBJ2-7
CASSFRDKANEQYF
TGCGCCAGCAGCTTCCGGGACAAGGCTAACGAGCAGTACTTC
>TRBV9|-|TRBD1|TRBJ2-7
CASSAGTGDPYEQYF
TGTGCCAGCAGTGCCGGGACAGGGGATCCCTACGAGCAGTACTTC
>TRBV9|-|TRBD2|TRBJ2-1
CASSPPKGLAGYNEQFF
TGTGCCAGCAGCCCGCCAAAAGGACTAGCGGGATACAATGAGCAGTTCTTC
>TRBV5-1|once|-|TRBJ1-2
CASSSRAGIGNYGYTF
TGCGCCAGCAGCTCCAGGGCTGGTATCGGGAACTATGGCTACACCTTC
>TRBV14|-|TRBD1|TRBJ1-3
CASSRDRAGNTIYF
TGTGCCAGCAGCCGGGACAGAGCTGGAAACACCATATATTTT
>TRBV27|-|TRBD1|TRBJ1-1
CASGQGLNTEAFF
TGTGCCAGCGGACAGGGCTTGAACACTGAAGCTTTCTTT
>TRBV29-1|-|TRBD1|TRBJ1-5
CSVGGTGDSNQPQHF
TGCAGCGTTGGCGGGACAGGCGATAGCAATCAGCCCCAGCATTTT
>TRBV30|-|-|TRBJ2-5
CAWSAQRETQYF
TGTGCCTGGAGTGCCCAGCGGGAGACCCAGTACTTC